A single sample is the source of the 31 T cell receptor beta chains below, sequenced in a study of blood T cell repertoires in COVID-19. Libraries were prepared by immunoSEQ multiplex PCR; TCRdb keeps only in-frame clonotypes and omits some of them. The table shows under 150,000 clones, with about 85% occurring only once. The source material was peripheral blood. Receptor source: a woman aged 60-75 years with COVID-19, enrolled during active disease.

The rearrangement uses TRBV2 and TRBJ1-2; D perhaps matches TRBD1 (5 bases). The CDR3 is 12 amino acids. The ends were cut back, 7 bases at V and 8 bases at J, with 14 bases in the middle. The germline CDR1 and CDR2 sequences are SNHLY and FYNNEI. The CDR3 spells CASMGGRGGYTF. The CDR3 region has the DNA TGTGCCAGCATGGGGGGTCGTGGAGGCTACACCTTC.

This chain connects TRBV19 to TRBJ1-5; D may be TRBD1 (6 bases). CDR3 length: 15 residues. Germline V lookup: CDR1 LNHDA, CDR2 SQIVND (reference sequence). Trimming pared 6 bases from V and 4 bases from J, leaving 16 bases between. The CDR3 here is CASRPGGHRNQPQHF. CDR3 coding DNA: TGTGCCAGTAGGCCGGGGGGACACAGAAATCAGCCCCAGCATTTT.

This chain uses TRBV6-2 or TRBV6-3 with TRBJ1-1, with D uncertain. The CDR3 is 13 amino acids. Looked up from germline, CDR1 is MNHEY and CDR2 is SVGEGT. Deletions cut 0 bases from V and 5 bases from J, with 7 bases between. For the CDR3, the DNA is TGTGCCAGCAGTTACTCCCGGGTGACTGAAGCTTTCTTT. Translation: CASSYSRVTEAFF.

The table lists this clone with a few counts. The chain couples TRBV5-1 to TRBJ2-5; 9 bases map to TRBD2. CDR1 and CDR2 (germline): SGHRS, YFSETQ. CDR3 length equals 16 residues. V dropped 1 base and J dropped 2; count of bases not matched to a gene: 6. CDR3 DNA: TGCGCCAGCAGCTTGAGTAGCGGGGGTGGGCAAGAGACCCAGTACTTC. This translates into CASSLSSGGGQETQYF.

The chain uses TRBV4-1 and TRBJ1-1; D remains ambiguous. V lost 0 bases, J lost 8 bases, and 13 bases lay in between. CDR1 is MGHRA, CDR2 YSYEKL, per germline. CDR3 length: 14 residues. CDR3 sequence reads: CASSQDTGGIEAFF. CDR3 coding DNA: TGCGCCAGCAGCCAAGACACGGGAGGCATCGAAGCTTTCTTT.

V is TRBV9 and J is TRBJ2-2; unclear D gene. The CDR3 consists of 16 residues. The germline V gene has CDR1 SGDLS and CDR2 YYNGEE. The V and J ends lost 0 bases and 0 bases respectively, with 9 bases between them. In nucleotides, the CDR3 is TGTGCCAGCAGCGTAGGTTCAGTCGCGAACACCGGGGAGCTGTTTTTT. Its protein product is CASSVGSVANTGELFF. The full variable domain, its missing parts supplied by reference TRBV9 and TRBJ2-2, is DSGVTQTPKHLITATGQRVTLRCSPRSGDLSVYWYQQSLDQGLQFLIQYYNGEERAKGNILERFSAQQFPDLHSELNLSSLELGDSALYFCASSVGSVANTGELFFGEGSRLTVL.

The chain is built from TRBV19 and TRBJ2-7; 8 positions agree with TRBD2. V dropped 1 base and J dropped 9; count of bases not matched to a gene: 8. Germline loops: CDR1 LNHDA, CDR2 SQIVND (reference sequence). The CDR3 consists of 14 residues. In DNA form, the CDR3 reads TGTGCCAGTAGTATAGGACAGCGGGGGTCTAGGCAGTACTTC. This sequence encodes CASSIGQRGSRQYF. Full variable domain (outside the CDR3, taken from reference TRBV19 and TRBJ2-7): DGGITQSPKYLFRKEGQNVTLSCEQNLNHDAMYWYRQDPGQGLRLIYYSQIVNDFQKGDIAEGYSVSREKKESFPLTVTSAQKNPTAFYLCASSIGQRGSRQYFGPGTRLTVT.

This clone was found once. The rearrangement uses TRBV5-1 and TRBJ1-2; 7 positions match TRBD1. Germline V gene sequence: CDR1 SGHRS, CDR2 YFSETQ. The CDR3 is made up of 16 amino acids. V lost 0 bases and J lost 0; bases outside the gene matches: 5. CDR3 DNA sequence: TGCGCCAGCAGCTTGGGATACGACAGGGCTAACTATGGCTACACCTTC. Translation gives CASSLGYDRANYGYTF.

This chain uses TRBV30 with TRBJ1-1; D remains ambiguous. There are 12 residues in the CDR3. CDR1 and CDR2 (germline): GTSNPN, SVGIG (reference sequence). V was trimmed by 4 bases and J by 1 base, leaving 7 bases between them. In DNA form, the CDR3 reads TGTGCCTGGAACCGGGAGAACACTGAAGCTTTCTTT. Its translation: CAWNRENTEAFF.

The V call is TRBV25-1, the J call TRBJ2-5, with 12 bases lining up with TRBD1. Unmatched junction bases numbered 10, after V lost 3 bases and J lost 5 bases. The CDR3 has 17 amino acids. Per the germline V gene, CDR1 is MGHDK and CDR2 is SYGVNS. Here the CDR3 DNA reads TGTGCCAGCAGTGATTACCGGGACAGGGGGCGCGGGGAGACCCAGTACTTC. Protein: CASSDYRDRGRGETQYF.

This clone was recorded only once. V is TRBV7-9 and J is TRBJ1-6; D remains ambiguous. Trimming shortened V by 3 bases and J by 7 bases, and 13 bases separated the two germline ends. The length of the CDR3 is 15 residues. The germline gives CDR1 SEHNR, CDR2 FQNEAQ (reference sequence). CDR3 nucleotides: TGTGCCAGCAGCTTTCTCGGGGTCCGGAATTCACCCCTCCACTTT. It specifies CASSFLGVRNSPLHF.

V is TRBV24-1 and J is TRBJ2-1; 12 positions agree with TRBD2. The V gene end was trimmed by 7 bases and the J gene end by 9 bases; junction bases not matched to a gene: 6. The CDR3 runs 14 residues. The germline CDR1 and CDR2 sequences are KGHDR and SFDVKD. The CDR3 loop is CATRASGGVGEQFF. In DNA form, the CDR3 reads TGTGCCACCAGGGCTAGCGGGGGGGTGGGTGAGCAGTTCTTC.

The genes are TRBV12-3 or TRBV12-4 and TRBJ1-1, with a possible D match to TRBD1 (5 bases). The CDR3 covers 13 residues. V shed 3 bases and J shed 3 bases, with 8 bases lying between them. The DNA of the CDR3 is TGTGCCAGCAGTTTTTTAGGGGACACTGAAGCTTTCTTT. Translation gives CASSFLGDTEAFF.

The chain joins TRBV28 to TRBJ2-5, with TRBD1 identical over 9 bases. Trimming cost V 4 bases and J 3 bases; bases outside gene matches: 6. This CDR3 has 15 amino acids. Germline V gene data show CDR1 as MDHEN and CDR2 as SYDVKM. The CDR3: CASSYPGQGKETQYF. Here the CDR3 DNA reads TGTGCCAGCAGTTATCCGGGACAGGGAAAAGAGACCCAGTACTTC.

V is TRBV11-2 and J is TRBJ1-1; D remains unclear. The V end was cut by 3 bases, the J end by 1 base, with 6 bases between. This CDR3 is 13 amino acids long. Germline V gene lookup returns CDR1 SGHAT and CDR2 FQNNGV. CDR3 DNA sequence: TGTGCCAGCAGCTTTTCACAGAACACTGAAGCTTTCTTT. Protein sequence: CASSFSQNTEAFF.

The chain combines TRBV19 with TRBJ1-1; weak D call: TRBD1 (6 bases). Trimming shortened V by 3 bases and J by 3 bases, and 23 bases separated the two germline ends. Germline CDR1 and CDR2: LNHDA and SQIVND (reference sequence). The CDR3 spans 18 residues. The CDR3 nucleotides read TGTGCCAGTAGTATGAGTCCCCAGCAGGGGCTAAATGACACTGAAGCTTTCTTT. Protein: CASSMSPQQGLNDTEAFF.

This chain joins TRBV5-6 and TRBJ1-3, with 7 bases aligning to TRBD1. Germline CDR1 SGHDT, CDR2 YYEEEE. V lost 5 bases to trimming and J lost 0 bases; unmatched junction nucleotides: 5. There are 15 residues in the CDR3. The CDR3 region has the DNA TGTGCCAGCAGTTATACAGGGGTCTCTGGAAACACCATATATTTT. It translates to CASSYTGVSGNTIYF.

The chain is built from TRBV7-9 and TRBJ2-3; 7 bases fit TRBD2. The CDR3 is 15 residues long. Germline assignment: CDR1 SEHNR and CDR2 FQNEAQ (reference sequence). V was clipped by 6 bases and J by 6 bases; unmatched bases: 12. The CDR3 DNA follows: TGTGCCAGCAGTCTAGGGAGCGGGGCCCAGGATACGCAGTATTTT. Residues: CASSLGSGAQDTQYF. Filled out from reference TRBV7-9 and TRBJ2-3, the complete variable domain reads DTGVSQNPRHKITKRGQNVTFRCDPISEHNRLYWYRQTLGQGPEFLTYFQNEAQLEKSRLLSDRFSAERPKGSFSTLEIQRTEQGDSAMYLCASSLGSGAQDTQYFGPGTRLTVL.

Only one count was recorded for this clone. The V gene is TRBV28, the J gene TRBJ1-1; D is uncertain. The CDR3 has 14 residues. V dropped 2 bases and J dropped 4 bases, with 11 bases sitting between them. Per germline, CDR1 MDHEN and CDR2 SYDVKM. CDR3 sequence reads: CASSLAGFGTEAFF. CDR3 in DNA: TGTGCCAGCAGTTTAGCGGGCTTCGGCACTGAAGCTTTCTTT. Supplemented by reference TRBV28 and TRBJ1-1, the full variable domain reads DVKVTQSSRYLVKRTGEKVFLECVQDMDHENMFWYRQDPGLGLRLIYFSYDVKMKEKGDIPEGYSVSREKKERFSLILESASTNQTSMYLCASSLAGFGTEAFFGQGTRLTVV.

Here the CDR3 DNA reads TGTGCCAGCAGCTCAGAGAGAAGTAGCGGGGGGGCGGAAGATACGCAGTATTTT. This codes for CASSSERSSGGAEDTQYF. The chain uses TRBV13 and TRBJ2-3; 11 bases fit TRBD2. This CDR3 is 18 amino acids long. Per germline, CDR1 PRHDT and CDR2 FYEKMQ (reference sequence). Germline trimming cut 4 bases from V and 5 bases from J; bases unmatched to any gene: 14.

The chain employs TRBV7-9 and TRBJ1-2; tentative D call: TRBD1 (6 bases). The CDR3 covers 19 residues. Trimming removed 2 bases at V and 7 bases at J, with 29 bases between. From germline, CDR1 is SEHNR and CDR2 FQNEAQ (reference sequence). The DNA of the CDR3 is TGTGCCAGCAGCTTATTGGTGGGCGGGGGGCATATCGGAACAACTGGCTACACCTTC. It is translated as CASSLLVGGGHIGTTGYTF. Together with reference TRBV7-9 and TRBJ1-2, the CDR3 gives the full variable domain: DTGVSQNPRHKITKRGQNVTFRCDPISEHNRLYWYRQTLGQGPEFLTYFQNEAQLEKSRLLSDRFSAERPKGSFSTLEIQRTEQGDSAMYLCASSLLVGGGHIGTTGYTFGSGTRLTVV.

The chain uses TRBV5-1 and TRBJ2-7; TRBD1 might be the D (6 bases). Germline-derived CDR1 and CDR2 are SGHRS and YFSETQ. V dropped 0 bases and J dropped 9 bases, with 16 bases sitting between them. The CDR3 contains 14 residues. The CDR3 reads CASSLGHRDNGQYF. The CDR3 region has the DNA TGCGCCAGCAGCTTGGGCCACCGGGACAATGGGCAGTACTTC.

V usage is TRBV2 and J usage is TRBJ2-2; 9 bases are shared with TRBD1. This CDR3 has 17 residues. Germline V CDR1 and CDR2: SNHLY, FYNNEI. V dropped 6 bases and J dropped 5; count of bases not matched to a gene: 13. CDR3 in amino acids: CASSPHPTGGVTGELFF. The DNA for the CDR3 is TGTGCCAGCAGCCCACATCCAACAGGGGGCGTTACCGGGGAGCTGTTTTTT.

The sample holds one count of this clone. The CDR3 nucleotides read TGCGCCAGCAGCTTTGACAGGGTCACTGAAGCTTTCTTT. This translates into CASSFDRVTEAFF. The gene calls are TRBV5-1 and TRBJ1-1, with TRBD1 matching 7 bases. Germline V gene sequence: CDR1 SGHRS, CDR2 YFSETQ. V lost 2 bases, J lost 4 bases, and 2 bases stayed unmatched. The CDR3 length is 13 residues.

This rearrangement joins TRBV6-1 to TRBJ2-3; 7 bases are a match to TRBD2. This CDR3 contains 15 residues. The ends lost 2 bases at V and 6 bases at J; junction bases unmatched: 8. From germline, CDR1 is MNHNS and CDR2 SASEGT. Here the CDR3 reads CASSELRGSLDTQYF. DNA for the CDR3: TGTGCCAGCAGTGAACTGCGGGGGAGCCTCGATACGCAGTATTTT.

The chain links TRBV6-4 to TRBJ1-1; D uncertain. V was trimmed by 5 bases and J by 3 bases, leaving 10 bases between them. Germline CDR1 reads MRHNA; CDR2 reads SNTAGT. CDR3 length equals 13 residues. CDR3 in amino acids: CASSSGFDTEAFF. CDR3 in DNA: TGTGCCAGCAGTAGCGGGTTCGACACTGAAGCTTTCTTT.

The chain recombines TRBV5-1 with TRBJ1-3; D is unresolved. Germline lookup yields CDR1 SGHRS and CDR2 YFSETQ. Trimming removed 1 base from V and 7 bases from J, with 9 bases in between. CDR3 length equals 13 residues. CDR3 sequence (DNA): TGCGCCAGCAGCTTGTCGGGTGCGAACACCATATATTTT. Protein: CASSLSGANTIYF.

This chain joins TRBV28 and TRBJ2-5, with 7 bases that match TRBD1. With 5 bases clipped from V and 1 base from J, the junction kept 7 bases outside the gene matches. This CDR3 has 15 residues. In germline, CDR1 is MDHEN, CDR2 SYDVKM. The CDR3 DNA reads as TGTGCCAGCAGTACCACAGGGGAGTCCCAAGAGACCCAGTACTTC. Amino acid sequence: CASSTTGESQETQYF.

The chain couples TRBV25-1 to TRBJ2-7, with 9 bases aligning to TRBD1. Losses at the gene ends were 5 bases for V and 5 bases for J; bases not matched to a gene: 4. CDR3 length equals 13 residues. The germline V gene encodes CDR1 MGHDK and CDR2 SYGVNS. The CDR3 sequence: CASSPGQGNEQYF. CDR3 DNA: TGTGCCAGCAGTCCGGGACAGGGTAACGAGCAGTACTTC.

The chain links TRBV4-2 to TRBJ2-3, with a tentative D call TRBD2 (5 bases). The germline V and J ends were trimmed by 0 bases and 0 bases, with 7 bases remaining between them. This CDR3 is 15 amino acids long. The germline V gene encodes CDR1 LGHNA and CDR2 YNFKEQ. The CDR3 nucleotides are TGTGCCAGCAGCCAAGAGAGGACTAGCACAGATACGCAGTATTTT. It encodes CASSQERTSTDTQYF.

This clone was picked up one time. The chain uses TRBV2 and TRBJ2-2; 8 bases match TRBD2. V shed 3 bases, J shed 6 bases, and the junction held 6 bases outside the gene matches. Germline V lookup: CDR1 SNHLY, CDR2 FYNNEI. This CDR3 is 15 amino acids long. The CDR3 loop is CASSDVAGGSGELFF. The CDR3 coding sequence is TGTGCCAGCAGTGATGTGGCGGGGGGTTCCGGGGAGCTGTTTTTT.